The clone carrying this TCR beta chain was detected once. This sample is drawn from a study of PD-1 blockade in classical Hodgkin lymphoma. CDR1 and CDR2 from the germline V gene are LNHDA and SQIVND (reference sequence). V lost 9 bases to trimming and J lost 0 bases; unmatched junction nucleotides: 15. The CDR3 is 17 residues long. TCRdb's copy holds only in-frame clones and misses some; the assay was immunoSEQ multiplex PCR. The sample carries roughly 62,000 clones, about 87% recorded once. Relapses following autologous stem cell transplantation were seen in all patients, with brentuximab vedotin exposure varying.

Material: peripheral blood mononuclear cells (PBMCs), obtained at baseline. The V gene is TRBV19, the J gene TRBJ2-3; TRBD1 agrees at 7 bases. The TCR originated in a human donor with classical Hodgkin lymphoma. CDR3 sequence reads: CARRVRHGTDSTDTQYF. CDR3 in DNA: TGTGCCAGGCGGGTGAGACACGGGACAGACAGCACAGATACGCAGTATTTT.